What follows are 16 T cell receptor beta chains derived from one specimen sequenced in a study of blood T cell repertoires in COVID-19. Measured with immunoSEQ multiplex PCR; TCRdb has only the in-frame clones, and not every one. This sample carries about 210,000 clones, around 86% of them seen once, and the ten largest clones take around 23%. Sequenced: PBMCs or T cells enriched from blood (not recorded which). These TCRs come from a woman aged 40-49 years in a cohort exposed to, infected with or recovered from COVID-19 (not recorded which).

The chain carries TRBV4-3 and TRBJ2-1; D possibly corresponds to TRBD2 (7 bases). This CDR3 contains 17 residues. Trimming removed 0 bases from V and 4 bases from J, with 16 bases in between. The V gene's germline CDR1 is LGHNA and CDR2 YSLEER. Here the CDR3 DNA reads TGCGCCAGCAGCCAAGATGAGGGGGAGGGCCCTTACAATGAGCAGTTCTTC. Translating gives CASSQDEGEGPYNEQFF.

V usage is TRBV29-1 and J usage is TRBJ2-1, with a possible D match to TRBD2 (6 bases). The CDR3 is made up of 11 amino acids. Trimming took 4 bases from V and 11 from J, leaving 12 bases between them. The germline gives CDR1 SQVTM, CDR2 ANQGSEA. In DNA, the CDR3 is TGCAGCGTTGGACCGGGGGAAAAGCAGTTCTTC. Its protein product is CSVGPGEKQFF.

The rearrangement uses TRBV7-9 and TRBJ2-6, with 11 nucleotides matching TRBD2. The ends lost 8 bases at V and 3 bases at J; junction bases unmatched: 15. Germline loops: CDR1 SEHNR, CDR2 FQNEAQ (reference sequence). CDR3 length: 19 amino acids. CDR3 sequence reads: CASRPPKGLAEDGANVLTF. CDR3 nucleotide sequence: TGTGCCAGCCGCCCCCCCAAGGGACTAGCGGAGGATGGGGCCAACGTCCTGACTTTC.

The chain employs TRBV7-9 and TRBJ2-5, with 7 bases identical to TRBD1. With V trimmed by 4 bases and J by 4 bases, 9 bases remained unmatched. Germline V gene sequence: CDR1 SEHNR, CDR2 FQNEAQ (reference sequence). There are 15 residues in the CDR3. The CDR3 DNA follows: TGTGCCAGCAGCTCCTCCCGGGACAGAGGAGAGACCCAGTACTTC. Translation: CASSSSRDRGETQYF. Full variable domain (rest looked up from reference TRBV7-9 and TRBJ2-5): DTGVSQNPRHKITKRGQNVTFRCDPISEHNRLYWYRQTLGQGPEFLTYFQNEAQLEKSRLLSDRFSAERPKGSFSTLEIQRTEQGDSAMYLCASSSSRDRGETQYFGPGTRLLVL.

The V gene is TRBV25-1, the J gene TRBJ2-3; 11 bases align to TRBD2. The germline V gene encodes CDR1 MGHDK and CDR2 SYGVNS. The V gene end was trimmed by 1 base and the J gene end by 11 bases; junction bases not matched to a gene: 2. The CDR3 spans 13 residues. The CDR3, as DNA: TGTGCCAGCAGTGAATCACTAGCGGGAGAGCAGTATTTT. This codes for CASSESLAGEQYF.

The chain is built from TRBV11-2 and TRBJ2-2; TRBD2 aligns across 12 bases. The CDR3 length is 15 residues. V shed 5 bases, J shed 5 bases, and the junction held 3 bases outside the gene matches. From germline, CDR1 is SGHAT and CDR2 FQNNGV. The chain's CDR3 is CASSRLAGGTGELFF. The CDR3 nucleotides read TGTGCCAGCAGCCGCCTAGCGGGGGGGACCGGGGAGCTGTTTTTT.

This clone was recorded once. This sample also contains other DNA sequences that code for the same CDR3. The chain combines TRBV19 with TRBJ2-2, with D possibly matching TRBD1 (6 bases). The germline gives CDR1 LNHDA, CDR2 SQIVND (reference sequence). The CDR3 loop spans 16 amino acids. The V and J ends lost 1 base and 1 base respectively, with 10 bases between them. Written as DNA, the CDR3 is TGTGCCAGTAGTATAGTGGAGACAGGGAACACCGGGGAGCTGTTTTTT. Its protein is CASSIVETGNTGELFF.

V gene TRBV7-6 combines with J gene TRBJ1-5, with a possible D match to TRBD1 (5 bases). From germline, CDR1 is SGHVS and CDR2 FNYEAQ. V lost 5 bases and J 0 bases, leaving 11 bases between the germline ends. This CDR3 comprises 15 residues. The CDR3 here is CASSLGHDSNQPQHF. CDR3 sequence (DNA): TGTGCCAGCAGCCTTGGACACGATAGCAATCAGCCCCAGCATTTT.

The chain carries TRBV4-1 and TRBJ2-7; possible D gene TRBD2, 6 bases. CDR1 is MGHRA and CDR2 is YSYEKL in the germline V gene. The CDR3 spans 17 residues. V was trimmed by 1 base and J by 4 bases, leaving 20 bases between them. The chain's CDR3 is CASSQGFIAEWLYEQYF. Here the CDR3 DNA reads TGCGCCAGCAGCCAAGGCTTCATAGCGGAATGGCTATACGAGCAGTACTTC.

This chain connects TRBV5-6 to TRBJ1-2, with 8 bases lining up with TRBD1. V shed 4 bases and J 6 bases; nucleotides not matched to a gene: 14. The CDR3 length is 16 residues. The germline V gene has CDR1 SGHDT and CDR2 YYEEEE. The CDR3 bases are TGTGCCAGCAGCCCTATAGGACAGGGCCTCTTGAATGGCTACACCTTC. It specifies CASSPIGQGLLNGYTF.

The chain carries TRBV7-8 and TRBJ1-1, with 8 bases matching TRBD1. Trimming took 3 bases from V and 6 from J; bases not matched to a gene: 6. Per germline, CDR1 SGHVS and CDR2 FQNEAQ. The CDR3 consists of 14 residues. CDR3 loop: CASSFRGRGPEAFF. CDR3 in DNA: TGTGCCAGCAGCTTCAGGGGGCGCGGTCCTGAAGCTTTCTTT.

This clone occurred once. This chain connects TRBV7-9 to TRBJ1-3; TRBD1 matches at 7 bases. V shed 2 bases and J 0 bases; nucleotides not matched to a gene: 1. There are 15 residues in the CDR3. Germline loops: CDR1 SEHNR, CDR2 FQNEAQ (reference sequence). CDR3 nucleotides: TGTGCCAGCAGCTTATGGACAGGCTCTGGAAACACCATATATTTT. This encodes CASSLWTGSGNTIYF.

This clone appeared a single time. The genes are TRBV3-1 (or the pseudogene TRBV3-2) and TRBJ2-3, with TRBD2 matching 12 bases. The CDR3 is 16 residues long. CDR1 LGHDT and CDR2 YNNKEL come from the germline V gene (reference sequence). Trimming took 6 bases from V and 2 from J; bases not matched to a gene: 6. Written as DNA, the CDR3 is TGTGCCAGCAGATACGGACTAGCGGGGACCACAGATACGCAGTATTTT. This translates into CASRYGLAGTTDTQYF.

The chain recombines TRBV5-1 with TRBJ1-1; 7 positions match TRBD1. V shed 4 bases, J shed 7 bases, and the junction held 10 bases outside the gene matches. Germline CDR1 and CDR2: SGHRS and YFSETQ. The CDR3 runs to 14 residues. The CDR3 reads CASSPEGADDEAFF. The CDR3 DNA reads as TGCGCCAGCAGCCCAGAGGGGGCAGATGATGAAGCTTTCTTT.

The V call is TRBV6-2 or TRBV6-3, the J call TRBJ2-7; D is ambiguous. Trimming removed 5 bases from V and 6 bases from J, with 8 bases in between. The CDR3 is 11 amino acids. CDR1 MNHEY and CDR2 SVGEGT come from the germline V gene. The CDR3 loop is CASSVSSEQYF. The CDR3 nucleotides are TGTGCCAGCAGTGTTAGTTCCGAGCAGTACTTC.

This chain connects TRBV6-5 to TRBJ2-3; no reliable D call. Germline V gene data show CDR1 as MNHEY and CDR2 as SVGAGI. The CDR3 runs 13 residues. Between the trimmed V and J ends, which lost 0 bases and 13 bases, there was a span of 14 bases. The CDR3 loop is CASSYSHTDLKYF. In DNA, the CDR3 is TGTGCCAGCAGTTACTCGCACACCGATTTGAAGTATTTT.